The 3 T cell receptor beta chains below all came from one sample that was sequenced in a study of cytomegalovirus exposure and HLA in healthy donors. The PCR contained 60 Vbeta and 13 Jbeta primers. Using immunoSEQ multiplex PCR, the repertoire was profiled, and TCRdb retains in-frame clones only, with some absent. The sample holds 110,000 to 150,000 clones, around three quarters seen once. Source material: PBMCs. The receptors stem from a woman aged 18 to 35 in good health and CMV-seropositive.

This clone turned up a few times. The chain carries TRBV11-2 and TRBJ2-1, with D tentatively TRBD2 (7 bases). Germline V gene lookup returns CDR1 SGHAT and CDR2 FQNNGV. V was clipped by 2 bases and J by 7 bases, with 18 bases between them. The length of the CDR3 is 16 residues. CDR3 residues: CASSLLVGGPQNEQFF. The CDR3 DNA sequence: TGTGCCAGCAGCTTACTTGTGGGGGGGCCGCAAAATGAGCAGTTCTTC.

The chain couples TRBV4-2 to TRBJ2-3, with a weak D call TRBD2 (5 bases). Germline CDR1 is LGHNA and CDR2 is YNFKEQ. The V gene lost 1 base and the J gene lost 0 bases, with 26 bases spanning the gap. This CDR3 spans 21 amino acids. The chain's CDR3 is CASSQVRRSSGDKLSTDTQYF. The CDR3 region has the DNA TGTGCCAGCAGCCAAGTTAGGAGGTCCAGCGGCGACAAATTAAGCACAGATACGCAGTATTTT.

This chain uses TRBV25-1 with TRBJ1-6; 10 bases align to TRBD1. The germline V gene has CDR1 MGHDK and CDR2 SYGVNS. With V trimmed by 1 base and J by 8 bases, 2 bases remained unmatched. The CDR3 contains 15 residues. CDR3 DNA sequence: TGTGCCAGCAGTGAATCCGGGACAGGGGATTCACCCCTCCACTTT. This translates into CASSESGTGDSPLHF.